The TCR beta chain described here comes from a study of response to subunit inactivated influenza vaccine. With 4 bases removed from V and 0 bases from J, the gap between germline ends came to 19 bases. Germline-derived CDR1 and CDR2 are SGHVS and FNYEAQ. The CDR3 has 18 residues. TCRdb processed the RT-PCR reads anew with MiXCR; each CDR3 protein has one entry. Among about 310,000 distinct CDR3 sequences, just over 20% were seen once, and the ten largest hold roughly a tenth. Study results and limitations: The study's authors posited that every seasonal influenza vaccination enlists few new T cells.

This clonotype appeared a few times. Its antigen is still unknown. This material consisted of PBMCs from blood, taken 21 months after vaccination. The rearrangement uses TRBV7-6 and TRBJ2-1; D gene uncertain. This receptor was identified in a man between 50 and 75 years old who received an inactivated influenza vaccine. CDR3 sequence (DNA): TGTGCCAGCAGCTCAGTGGGATGGCAGGTTAGCTCCTACAATGAGCAGTTCTTC. As protein: CASSSVGWQVSSYNEQFF.